This TCR beta chain appears in the sequencing data of a study of T cell repertoires in aging, cancer and after chemotherapy. The wider study: Six age groups, ranging from 30 or younger to 70 or older, included the donors.

TRB rearrangements spanning V, D and J were amplified using mixed TRB-A/B primers. TCRdb recomputed calls from the multiplex PCR reads with MiXCR, one row per CDR3 protein. This table holds 2,000 to 2,500 distinct CDR3 sequences, approximately 23% found once. The template was genomic DNA from peripheral blood, not RNA. The V gene's germline CDR1 is SEHNR and CDR2 FQNEAQ (reference sequence). This CDR3 comprises 16 residues. The V end was cut by 4 bases, the J end by 1 base, with 14 bases between. Regarding the study as a whole: Compared with age-matched healthy donors, untreated hematological or solid cancer patients showed higher blood TCR clonality.

This clonotype has a handful of counts. The target antigen is unknown. Sample: blood. The V gene is TRBV7-9, the J gene TRBJ1-5; D is perhaps TRBD1 (5 bases). The receptor was derived from a human donor with a blood cancer. The CDR3 spells CASSSGAGGSNQPQHF. The DNA for the CDR3 is TGTGCCAGCAGCTCCGGGGCCGGGGGAAGCAATCAGCCCCAGCATTTT.